A selection of T cell receptor beta chains follows, all from one sample in a study of shared clonotypes between healthy human individuals. The method was immunoSEQ multiplex PCR; TCRdb's version includes in-frame clones alone and lacks a portion of them. Here the sample spans 470,000 or so clones, more than 75% being singletons. The sequencing sample was made of PBMCs. The receptors were gathered from a woman in her forties in good health. Some clones in this sample may be carry-over from other donors' samples. The CDR3 runs from the conserved cysteine through the conserved F or W. D genes are given only for firm matches. For some rows the clone size is stated as once, few or many, or as a class when expanded; others skip it.

clone_size: -; d_call: -; j_call: TRBJ1-6; v_call: TRBV19; cdr3_nt: TGTGCCACCCGCCTTGAACATTCACCCCTCCACTTT; cdr3_aa: CATRLEHSPLHF
clone_size: -; d_call: -; j_call: TRBJ1-1; v_call: TRBV28; cdr3_nt: TGTGCCAGCAGCCAAAACAAACTTAACCCTGAAGCTTTCTTT; cdr3_aa: CASSQNKLNPEAFF
clone_size: few; d_call: -; j_call: TRBJ1-5; v_call: TRBV4-3; cdr3_nt: TGCGCCAGCAGCCGGGCGGTGAATAGCAATCAGCCCCAGCATTTT; cdr3_aa: CASSRAVNSNQPQHF
clone_size: -; d_call: -; j_call: TRBJ2-7; v_call: TRBV25-1; cdr3_nt: TGTGCCAGCAGACCCCCGGGATGCTCTTACGAGCAGTACTTC; cdr3_aa: CASRPPGCSYEQYF
clone_size: -; d_call: -; j_call: TRBJ1-1; v_call: TRBV5-1; cdr3_nt: TGCGCCAGCAGCTTGGCTGGGGGGCCCACTGAAGCTTTCTTT; cdr3_aa: CASSLAGGPTEAFF
clone_size: -; d_call: -; j_call: TRBJ1-1; v_call: TRBV6-4; cdr3_nt: TGTGCCAGCAGTATGGACATGAACACTGAAGCTTTCTTT; cdr3_aa: CASSMDMNTEAFF
clone_size: -; d_call: TRBD1; j_call: TRBJ1-5; v_call: TRBV2; cdr3_nt: TGTGCCAGCAGTGGCCCGGGACAGGACGTCCCCCAGCATTTT; cdr3_aa: CASSGPGQDVPQHF
clone_size: -; d_call: -; j_call: TRBJ2-3; v_call: TRBV7-2; cdr3_nt: TGTGCCAGCAGCTTACAGGGTACGCAGTATTTT; cdr3_aa: CASSLQGTQYF
clone_size: -; d_call: TRBD2; j_call: TRBJ2-3; v_call: TRBV4-1; cdr3_nt: TGCGCCAGCAGCCACATTAGCGGGAGGGCCAAGGATACGCAGTATTTT; cdr3_aa: CASSHISGRAKDTQYF
clone_size: -; d_call: -; j_call: TRBJ1-4; v_call: TRBV2; cdr3_nt: TGTGCCAGTATTCCAGGGTTGGCTAATGAAAAACTGTTTTTT; cdr3_aa: CASIPGLANEKLFF